The clone carrying this T cell receptor beta chain was detected many times. The antigen is not known. The data were obtained in a study of regulatory T cells in long-lasting Graves disease. General observations from the study: Relative to newly diagnosed Graves' patients, persistent ones had lower TCR diversity.

Assembly of TCR beta libraries relied on iRepertoire HTBI primers together with Arm-PCR of CDR3 regions. TCRdb independently ran MiXCR on the multiplex PCR reads; one entry per CDR3 protein. Here the sample spans 300,000 to 500,000 distinct CDR3 sequences, more than 20% being singletons. The time point denotes: persistent/refractory GD, antithyroid drugs over 5 years with positive TRAb. RNA isolated from PBMCs was used to make the TCR library. Trimming shortened V by 3 bases and J by 1 base, and 18 bases separated the two germline ends. This CDR3 is 16 amino acids long. Germline V CDR1 and CDR2: GTSNPN, SVGIG (reference sequence).

This clonotype was obtained from a female donor with Graves disease. The sample was peripheral blood mononuclear cells (PBMCs), taken when the disease was refractory, from a patient treated with antithyroid drugs. V usage is TRBV30 and J usage is TRBJ1-1; a possible D gene is TRBD1 (5 bases). The CDR3 sequence is CAWRHRGGRRNTEAFF. CDR3 sequence (DNA): TGTGCCTGGAGACATCGCGGGGGGAGGAGGAACACTGAAGCTTTCTTT.